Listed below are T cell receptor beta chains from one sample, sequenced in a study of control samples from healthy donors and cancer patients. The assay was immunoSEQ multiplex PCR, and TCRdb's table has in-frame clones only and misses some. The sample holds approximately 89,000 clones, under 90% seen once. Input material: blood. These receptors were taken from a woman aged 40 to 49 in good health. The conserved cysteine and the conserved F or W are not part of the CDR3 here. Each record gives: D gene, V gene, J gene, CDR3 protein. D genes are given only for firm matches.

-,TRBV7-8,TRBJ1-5,ASSLISRGRRVSNQPQH
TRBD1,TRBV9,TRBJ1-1,ASSGRDSGTEAF
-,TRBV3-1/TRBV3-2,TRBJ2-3,ASSLKGGPNTQY
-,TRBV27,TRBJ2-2,ASSLLVKGGELF
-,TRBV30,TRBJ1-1,AWSVSAEAF
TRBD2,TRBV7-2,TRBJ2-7,ASSFAQRGGEQY
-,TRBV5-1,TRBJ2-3,ASSSYRNPDTQY
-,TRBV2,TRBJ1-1,ASGLSGNTEAF
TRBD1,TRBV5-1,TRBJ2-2,ASSLTGGTGELF
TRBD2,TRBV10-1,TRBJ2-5,ASSERGLAGAETQY
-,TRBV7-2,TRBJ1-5,ASSLGQRGGQPQH
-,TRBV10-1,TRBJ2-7,ASSGPTTGRQSYEQY
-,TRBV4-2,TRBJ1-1,ASSQAGTVEKAF
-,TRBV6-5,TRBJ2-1,APLDNEQF
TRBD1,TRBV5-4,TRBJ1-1,ASSGDSTEAF
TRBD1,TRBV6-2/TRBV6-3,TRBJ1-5,ASSRQGGQPQH
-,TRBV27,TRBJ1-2,ASSLSSPGTGGYT
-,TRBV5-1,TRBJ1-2,ASSLAPDYGYT
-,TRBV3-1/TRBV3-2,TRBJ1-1,ASSQDNRSAF
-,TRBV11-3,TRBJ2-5,ASGGAGETQY
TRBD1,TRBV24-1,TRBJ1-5,ARPGDRSYSNQPQH
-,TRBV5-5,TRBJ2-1,ASSLYGRNEQF
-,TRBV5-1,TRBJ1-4,ASSLGAGSNEKLF
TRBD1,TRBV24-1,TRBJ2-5,ATSEPRQGLETQY
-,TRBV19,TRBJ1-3,ASRSDGNTIY
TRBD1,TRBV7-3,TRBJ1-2,ASSLGPGGNYGYT
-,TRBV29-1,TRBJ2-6,SVDETGTLSSGANVLT
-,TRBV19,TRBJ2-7,ASSPRGDRSEEQY
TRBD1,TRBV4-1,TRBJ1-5,ASSLATGADQPQH
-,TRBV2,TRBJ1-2,ASSETGGYT
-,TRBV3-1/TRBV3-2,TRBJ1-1,ASSHLPGTEAF
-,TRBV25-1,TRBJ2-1,ASSRTGSSYNEQF
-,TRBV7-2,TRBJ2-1,ASRRDSLLGEQF
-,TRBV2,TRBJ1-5,ASSETGEGNQPQH
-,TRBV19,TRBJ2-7,ASSPSGGGGQY